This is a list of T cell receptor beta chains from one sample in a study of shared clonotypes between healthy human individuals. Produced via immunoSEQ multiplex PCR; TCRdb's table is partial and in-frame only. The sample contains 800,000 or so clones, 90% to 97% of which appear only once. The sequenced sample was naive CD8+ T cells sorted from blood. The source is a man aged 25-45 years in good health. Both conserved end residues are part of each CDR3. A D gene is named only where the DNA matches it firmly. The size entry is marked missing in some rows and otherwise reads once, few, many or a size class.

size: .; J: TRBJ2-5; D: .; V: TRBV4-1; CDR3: CASSQEEAVQETQYF; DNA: TGCGCCAGCAGCCAAGAAGAGGCGGTCCAAGAGACCCAGTACTTC
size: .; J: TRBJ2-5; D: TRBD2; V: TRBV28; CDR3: CASRTSGSEETQYF; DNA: TGTGCCAGCAGGACTAGCGGGAGCGAAGAGACCCAGTACTTC
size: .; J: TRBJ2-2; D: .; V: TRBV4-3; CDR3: CASSQEWGGELFF; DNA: TGCGCCAGCAGCCAAGAATGGGGCGGGGAGCTGTTTTTT
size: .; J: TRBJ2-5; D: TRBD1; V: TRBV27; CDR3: CASSPSNGDRQETQYF; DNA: TGTGCCAGCAGTCCATCGAATGGGGACAGGCAAGAGACCCAGTACTTC
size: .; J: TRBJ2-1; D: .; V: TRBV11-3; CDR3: CASSPESSYNEQFF; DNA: TGTGCCAGCAGCCCAGAGAGCTCCTACAATGAGCAGTTCTTC
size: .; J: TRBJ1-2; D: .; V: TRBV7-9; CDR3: CASSFDIPDGYTF; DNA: TGTGCCAGCAGCTTCGATATTCCGGATGGCTACACCTTC
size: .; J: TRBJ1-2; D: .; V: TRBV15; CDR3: CATSRDLGDWDYGYTF; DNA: TGTGCCACCAGCAGAGATCTGGGAGACTGGGACTATGGCTACACCTTC
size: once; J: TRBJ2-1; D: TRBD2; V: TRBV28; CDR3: CASSRRGTSGIPEQFF; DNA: TGTGCCAGCAGCCGAAGAGGGACTAGCGGGATCCCTGAGCAGTTCTTC
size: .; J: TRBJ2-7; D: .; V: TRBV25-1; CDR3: CASSEGPGHPISYEQYF; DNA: TGTGCCAGCAGTGAAGGGCCGGGACATCCGATCTCCTACGAGCAGTACTTC
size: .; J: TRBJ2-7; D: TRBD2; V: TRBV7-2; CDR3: CASSKHPRLAGKYEQYF; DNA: TGTGCCAGCAGCAAACACCCTAGGCTAGCGGGAAAGTACGAGCAGTACTTC
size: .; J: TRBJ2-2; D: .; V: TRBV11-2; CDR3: CASSPSGELFF; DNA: TGTGCCAGCAGCCCGTCCGGGGAGCTGTTTTTT
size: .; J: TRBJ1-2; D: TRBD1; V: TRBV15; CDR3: CATSRRGQGAGYTF; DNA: TGTGCCACCAGCAGGAGGGGGCAGGGTGCTGGCTACACCTTC
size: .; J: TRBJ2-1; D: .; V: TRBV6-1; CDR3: CASSEALVSSYNEQFF; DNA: TGTGCCAGCAGTGAAGCGCTGGTGAGCTCCTACAATGAGCAGTTCTTC
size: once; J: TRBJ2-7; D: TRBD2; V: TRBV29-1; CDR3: CSVEGLAVSSYEQYF; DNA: TGCAGCGTTGAAGGGCTAGCGGTGAGCTCCTACGAGCAGTACTTC
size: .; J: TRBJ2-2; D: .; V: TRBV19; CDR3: CASSIQSTGELFF; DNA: TGTGCCAGTAGTATTCAGTCGACCGGGGAGCTGTTTTTT
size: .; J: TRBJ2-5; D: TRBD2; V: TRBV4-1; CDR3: CASSRLAGQETQYF; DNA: TGCGCCAGCAGCCGACTAGCGGGGCAAGAGACCCAGTACTTC
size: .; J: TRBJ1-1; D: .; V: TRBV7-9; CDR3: CASSPVQGANTEAFF; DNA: TGTGCCAGCAGTCCAGTTCAGGGCGCGAACACTGAAGCTTTCTTT
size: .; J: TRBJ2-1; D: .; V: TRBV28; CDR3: CASSSLGANSYNEQFF; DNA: TGTGCCAGCAGCTCCCTGGGGGCGAATTCCTACAATGAGCAGTTCTTC
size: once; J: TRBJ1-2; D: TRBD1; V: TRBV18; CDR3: CASSPPDRARGGYTF; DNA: TGTGCCAGCTCACCTCCCGACAGGGCTCGTGGTGGCTACACCTTC
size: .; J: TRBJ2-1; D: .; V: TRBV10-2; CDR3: CASSLLAQGGVGNEQFF; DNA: TGCGCCAGCAGCTTATTGGCCCAAGGGGGGGTAGGCAATGAGCAGTTCTTC
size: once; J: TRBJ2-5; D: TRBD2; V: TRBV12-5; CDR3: CASGPGLAGYAETQYF; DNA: TGTGCTAGTGGTCCCGGACTAGCGGGATATGCAGAGACCCAGTACTTC
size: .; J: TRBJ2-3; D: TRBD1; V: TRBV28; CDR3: CASSLFRTGVGTDTQYF; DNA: TGTGCCAGCAGTTTATTTCGGACAGGGGTGGGCACAGATACGCAGTATTTT
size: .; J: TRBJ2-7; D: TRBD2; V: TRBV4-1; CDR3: CASSQDLSRGSGGEQYF; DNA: TGCGCCAGCAGCCAAGATCTTAGTCGCGGGAGTGGAGGCGAGCAGTACTTC
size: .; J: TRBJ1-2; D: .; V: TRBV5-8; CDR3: CASSFPGAVDGYTF; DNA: TGTGCCAGCAGCTTCCCGGGGGCGGTTGATGGCTACACCTTC
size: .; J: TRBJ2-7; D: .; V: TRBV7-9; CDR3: CASSLPVGQGSYEQYF; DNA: TGTGCCAGCAGCTTACCCGTAGGACAAGGCTCCTACGAGCAGTACTTC
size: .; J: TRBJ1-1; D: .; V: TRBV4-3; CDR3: CASSQDPGGMNTEAFF; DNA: TGCGCCAGCAGCCAAGATCCCGGCGGCATGAACACTGAAGCTTTCTTT
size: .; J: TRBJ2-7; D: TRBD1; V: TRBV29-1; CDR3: CSVEGSTGGKYEQYF; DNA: TGCAGCGTTGAGGGGTCAACAGGGGGGAAGTACGAGCAGTACTTC
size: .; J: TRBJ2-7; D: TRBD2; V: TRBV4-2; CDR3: CASSQVQAGEGRYEQYF; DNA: TGTGCCAGCAGCCAAGTTCAGGCGGGGGAGGGCCGTTACGAGCAGTACTTC
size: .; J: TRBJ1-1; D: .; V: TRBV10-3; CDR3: CATRSGFTEAFF; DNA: TGTGCCACCAGGTCGGGCTTCACTGAAGCTTTCTTT
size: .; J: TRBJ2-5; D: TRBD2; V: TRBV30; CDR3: CAWSVGLAHGTGETQYF; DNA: TGTGCCTGGAGTGTAGGACTAGCACACGGTACCGGGGAGACCCAGTACTTC
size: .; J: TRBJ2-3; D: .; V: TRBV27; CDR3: CASSARNTQYF; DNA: TGTGCCAGCAGTGCGAGGAATACGCAGTATTTT
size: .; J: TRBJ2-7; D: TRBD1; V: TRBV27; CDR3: CASSYKGAMYEQYF; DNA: TGTGCCAGCAGTTATAAGGGGGCGATGTACGAGCAGTACTTC
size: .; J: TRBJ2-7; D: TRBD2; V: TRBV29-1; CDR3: CSVEDPTSGSGYEQYF; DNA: TGCAGCGTTGAAGATCCGACTAGCGGGAGTGGCTACGAGCAGTACTTC
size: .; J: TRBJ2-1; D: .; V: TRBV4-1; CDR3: CASSQVLVGGSSSYNEQFF; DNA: TGCGCCAGCAGCCAAGTCCTGGTTGGGGGCTCTAGCTCCTACAATGAGCAGTTCTTC
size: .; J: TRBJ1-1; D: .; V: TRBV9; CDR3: CASSPQDGNTEAFF; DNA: TGTGCCAGCAGCCCGCAGGACGGGAACACTGAAGCTTTCTTT
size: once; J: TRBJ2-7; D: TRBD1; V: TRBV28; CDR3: CASSHRTGGGSYEQYF; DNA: TGTGCCAGCAGTCATAGGACAGGGGGCGGGAGCTACGAGCAGTACTTC
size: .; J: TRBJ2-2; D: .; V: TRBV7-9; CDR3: CASSFRGSAGELFF; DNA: TGTGCCAGCAGCTTTAGGGGGAGTGCCGGGGAGCTGTTTTTT
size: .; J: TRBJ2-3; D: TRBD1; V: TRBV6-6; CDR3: CASSYSGAGGPDTQYF; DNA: TGTGCCAGCAGTTACTCGGGGGCAGGGGGTCCAGATACGCAGTATTTT
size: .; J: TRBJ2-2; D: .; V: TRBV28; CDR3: CASRQGSRTNTGELFF; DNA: TGTGCCAGCAGGCAGGGGAGCAGGACGAACACCGGGGAGCTGTTTTTT
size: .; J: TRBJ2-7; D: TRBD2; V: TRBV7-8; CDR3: CASSLRTSGNSYEQYF; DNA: TGTGCCAGCAGCTTACGTACTAGCGGGAACTCCTACGAGCAGTACTTC
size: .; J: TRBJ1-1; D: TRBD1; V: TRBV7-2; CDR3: CASSFAGQGDTEAFF; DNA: TGTGCCAGCAGCTTTGCGGGACAGGGAGACACTGAAGCTTTCTTT
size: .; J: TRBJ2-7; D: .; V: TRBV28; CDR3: CASSLGLIPYEQYF; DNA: TGTGCCAGCAGCTTGGGACTGATCCCCTACGAGCAGTACTTC
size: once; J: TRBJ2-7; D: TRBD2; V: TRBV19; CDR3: CASSIVAGVREQYF; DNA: TGTGCCAGTAGTATCGTAGCGGGAGTTCGCGAGCAGTACTTC
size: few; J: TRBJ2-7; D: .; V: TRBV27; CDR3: CASSPTRGAYEQYF; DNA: TGTGCCAGCAGTCCGACAAGGGGAGCCTACGAGCAGTACTTC
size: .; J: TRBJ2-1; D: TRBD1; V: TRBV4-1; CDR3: CASSQPGQSNEQFF; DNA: TGCGCCAGCAGCCAACCGGGACAGTCAAATGAGCAGTTCTTC
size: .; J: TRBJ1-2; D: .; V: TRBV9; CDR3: CASSGPIIRRGYTF; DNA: TGTGCCAGCAGCGGTCCTATTATTCGGCGTGGCTACACCTTC
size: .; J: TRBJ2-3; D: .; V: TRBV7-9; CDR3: CASLSGLSGTDTQYF; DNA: TGTGCCAGCCTTTCGGGCCTGTCTGGCACAGATACGCAGTATTTT
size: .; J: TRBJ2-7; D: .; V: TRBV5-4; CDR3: CASSAGQSEQYF; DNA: TGTGCCAGCAGCGCGGGACAGAGCGAGCAGTACTTC
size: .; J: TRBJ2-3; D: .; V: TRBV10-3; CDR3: CAISEFRQINFSTDTQYF; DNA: TGTGCCATCAGTGAGTTTCGACAGATCAATTTTAGCACAGATACGCAGTATTTT
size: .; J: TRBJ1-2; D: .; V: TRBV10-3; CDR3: CAISSRLDSRAQDGYTF; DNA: TGTGCCATCAGCAGTCGTTTGGACAGTCGGGCTCAGGATGGCTACACCTTC
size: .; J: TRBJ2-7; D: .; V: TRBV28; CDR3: CASSYASYEQYF; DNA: TGTGCCAGCAGTTACGCATCCTACGAGCAGTACTTC
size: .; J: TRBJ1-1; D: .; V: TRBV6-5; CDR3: CASTPTDNTEAFF; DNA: TGTGCCAGCACTCCGACAGATAACACTGAAGCTTTCTTT
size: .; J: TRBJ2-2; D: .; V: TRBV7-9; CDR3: CASIQNTGELFF; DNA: TGTGCCAGCATACAGAACACCGGGGAGCTGTTTTTT
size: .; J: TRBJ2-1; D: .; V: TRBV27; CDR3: CASRPILISYNEQFF; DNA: TGTGCCAGCAGACCCATCCTCATATCCTACAATGAGCAGTTCTTC